A selection of T cell receptor beta chains follows, all from one sample in a study of shared clonotypes between healthy human individuals. Profiled with immunoSEQ multiplex PCR; TCRdb holds only in-frame clones, not every one. Of some 630,000 clones listed, approximately 96% were seen once; the top ten hold 0.11%. The material sequenced was naive CD8+ T cells sorted from blood. The receptors were sampled from a woman aged 25-40 years in good health. The CDR3 runs from the conserved cysteine through the conserved F or W. A D gene is named only where the DNA matches it firmly. Clone size is stated in some rows and not others, as once, few, many or a class when expanded.

V	D	size	J	DNA	CDR3
TRBV7-9	.	.	TRBJ2-5	TGTGCCAGCAGCTCTCCGGGACCAAGAGAGACCCAGTACTTC	CASSSPGPRETQYF
TRBV2	TRBD2	.	TRBJ2-2	TGTGCCAGCAGTCGGGGACTAGCGGGGAAAAGGGGGGAGCTGTTTTTT	CASSRGLAGKRGELFF
TRBV19	.	.	TRBJ1-5	TGTGCCAGTAGTATCCGTGATAGCAATCAGCCCCAGCATTTT	CASSIRDSNQPQHF
TRBV10-1	TRBD1	.	TRBJ2-2	TGCGCCAGCACGGACAGGTTACCCAAGGACACCGGGGAGCTGTTTTTT	CASTDRLPKDTGELFF
TRBV4-2	TRBD1	.	TRBJ2-1	TGTGCCAGCAGCCAAGATGGACAGGGGGCGCGCGGTGAGCAGTTCTTC	CASSQDGQGARGEQFF
TRBV9	TRBD2	once	TRBJ2-1	TGTGCCAGCAGCCGGACTAGCGGGTACAATGAGCAGTTCTTC	CASSRTSGYNEQFF
TRBV10-3	.	.	TRBJ2-7	TGTGCCATCAGTGAGTCGTCAGGGGTAGCACACGAGCAGTACTTC	CAISESSGVAHEQYF
TRBV7-9	TRBD1	.	TRBJ1-2	TGTGCCAGCAGCTTAGATGACAGGGGAGATAACTATGGCTACACCTTC	CASSLDDRGDNYGYTF
TRBV29-1	TRBD2	.	TRBJ2-1	TGCAGCTCCGAGGGGACTAGCGTGAATGAGCAGTTCTTC	CSSEGTSVNEQFF
TRBV2	TRBD1	.	TRBJ2-1	TGTGCCAGCAGTGAACCGTGGTCCAGGGGGCTTGTCAATGAGCAGTTCTTC	CASSEPWSRGLVNEQFF
TRBV28	TRBD1	.	TRBJ1-1	TGTGCCAGCAGTTTATCGGGGACAGGGTCCACTGAAGCTTTCTTT	CASSLSGTGSTEAFF
TRBV5-6	.	.	TRBJ2-3	TGTGCCAGCAGCCCACACGGGGGCAGGGCCTCCACAGATACGCAGTATTTT	CASSPHGGRASTDTQYF
TRBV28	.	.	TRBJ2-5	TGTGCCAGCAGTTTAGCCCAGCCGTGGCAAGAGACCCAGTACTTC	CASSLAQPWQETQYF
TRBV28	.	.	TRBJ2-1	.	CASSSSGQPWDEQFF
TRBV6-5	.	.	TRBJ2-7	TGTGCCAGCAGTTACTCCCCAACGTACGAGCAGTACTTC	CASSYSPTYEQYF
TRBV6-6	.	once	TRBJ2-3	TGTGCCAGCAGTTACGCCGGGGATAGCACAGATACGCAGTATTTT	CASSYAGDSTDTQYF
TRBV28	TRBD1	.	TRBJ2-7	TGTGCCAGCAGTCCGGGACAGGCTGAGTACTTC	CASSPGQAEYF
TRBV2	TRBD1	.	TRBJ2-7	TGTGCCAGCACTCACCGGGACAGGGTGTTCTACGAGCAGTACTTC	CASTHRDRVFYEQYF
TRBV4-1	TRBD2	.	TRBJ2-7	TGCGCCAGCAGCCAAGTAGCGGGATCCTACTACGAGCAGTACTTC	CASSQVAGSYYEQYF
TRBV6-1	.	.	TRBJ2-2	TGTGCCAGCAGTGAGCACCGCGGGGTCAAAACCGGGGAGCTGTTTTTT	CASSEHRGVKTGELFF
TRBV27	TRBD2	.	TRBJ2-5	TGTGCCAGCAGCCCGGGACTAGCGGGAGGGGAGACCCAGTACTTC	CASSPGLAGGETQYF
TRBV10-1	TRBD2	.	TRBJ2-3	TGCGCCAGCAGCAGCGAGCGGGGCCGCACAGATACGCAGTATTTT	CASSSERGRTDTQYF